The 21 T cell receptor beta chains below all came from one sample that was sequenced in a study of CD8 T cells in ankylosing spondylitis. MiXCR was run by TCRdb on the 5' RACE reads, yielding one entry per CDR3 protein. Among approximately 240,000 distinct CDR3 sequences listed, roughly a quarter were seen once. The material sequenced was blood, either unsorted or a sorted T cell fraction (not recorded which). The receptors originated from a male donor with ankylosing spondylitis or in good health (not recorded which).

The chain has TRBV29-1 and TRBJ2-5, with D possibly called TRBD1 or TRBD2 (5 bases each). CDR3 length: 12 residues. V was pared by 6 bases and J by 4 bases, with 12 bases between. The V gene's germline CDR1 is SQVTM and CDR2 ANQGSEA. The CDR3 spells CSVNPGGETQYF. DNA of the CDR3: TGCAGCGTCAACCCTGGGGGAGAGACCCAGTACTTC.

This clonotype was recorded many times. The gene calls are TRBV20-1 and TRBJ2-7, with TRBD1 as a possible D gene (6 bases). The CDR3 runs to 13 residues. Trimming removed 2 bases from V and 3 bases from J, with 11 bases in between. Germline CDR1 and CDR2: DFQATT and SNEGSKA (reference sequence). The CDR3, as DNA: TGCAGTGCTAGACAGGGGATCCTCTACGAGCAGTACTTC. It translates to CSARQGILYEQYF.

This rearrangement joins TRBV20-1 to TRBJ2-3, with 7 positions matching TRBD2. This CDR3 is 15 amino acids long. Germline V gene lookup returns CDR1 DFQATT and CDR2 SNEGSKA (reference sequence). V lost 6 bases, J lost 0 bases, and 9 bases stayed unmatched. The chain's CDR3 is CSALSGGGSTDTQYF. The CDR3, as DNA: TGCAGTGCCCTCTCGGGCGGGGGTAGCACAGATACGCAGTATTTT.

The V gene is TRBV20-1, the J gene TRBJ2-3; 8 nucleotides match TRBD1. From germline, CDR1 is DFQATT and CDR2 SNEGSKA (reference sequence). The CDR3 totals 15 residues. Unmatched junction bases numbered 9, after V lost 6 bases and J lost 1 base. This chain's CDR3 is CSAADREMGTDTQYF. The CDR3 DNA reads TGCAGTGCCGCGGACAGGGAGATGGGCACAGATACGCAGTATTTT.

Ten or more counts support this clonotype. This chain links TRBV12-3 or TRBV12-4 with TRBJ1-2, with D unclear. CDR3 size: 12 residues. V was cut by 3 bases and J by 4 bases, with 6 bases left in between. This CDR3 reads CASSFPPYGYTF. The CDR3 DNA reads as TGTGCCAGCAGTTTTCCCCCCTATGGCTACACCTTC.

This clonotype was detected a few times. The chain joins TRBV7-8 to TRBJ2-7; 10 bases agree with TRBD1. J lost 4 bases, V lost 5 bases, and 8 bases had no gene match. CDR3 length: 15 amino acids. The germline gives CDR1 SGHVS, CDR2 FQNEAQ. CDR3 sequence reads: CASSGGADRGYEQYF. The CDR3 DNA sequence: TGTGCCAGCAGCGGGGGGGCGGACAGGGGGTACGAGCAGTACTTC. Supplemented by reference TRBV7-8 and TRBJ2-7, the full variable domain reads GAGVSQSPRYKVAKRGQDVALRCDPISGHVSLFWYQQALGQGPEFLTYFQNEAQLDKSGLPSDRFFAERPEGSVSTLKIQRTQQEDSAVYLCASSGGADRGYEQYFGPGTRLTVT.

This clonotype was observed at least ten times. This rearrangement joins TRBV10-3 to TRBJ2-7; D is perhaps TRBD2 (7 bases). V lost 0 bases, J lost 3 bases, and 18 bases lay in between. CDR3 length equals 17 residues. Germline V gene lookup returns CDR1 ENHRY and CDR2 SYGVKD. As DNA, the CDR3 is TGTGCCATCAGTGAGTCGGGAAGGGGGGGCGGTTTCTACGAGCAGTACTTC. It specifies CAISESGRGGGFYEQYF.

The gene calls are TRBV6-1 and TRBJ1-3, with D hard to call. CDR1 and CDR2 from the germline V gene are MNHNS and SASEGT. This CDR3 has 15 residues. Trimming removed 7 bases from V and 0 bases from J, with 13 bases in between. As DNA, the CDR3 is TGTGCCAGCACATCTCCTGGACTCTCTGGAAACACCATATATTTT. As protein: CASTSPGLSGNTIYF.

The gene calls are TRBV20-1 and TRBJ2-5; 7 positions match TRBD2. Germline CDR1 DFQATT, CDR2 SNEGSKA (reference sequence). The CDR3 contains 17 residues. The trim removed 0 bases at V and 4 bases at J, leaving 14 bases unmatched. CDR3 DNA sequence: TGCAGTGCTAGAGATCCATCGCGGGGGACGGGTAGAGAGACCCAGTACTTC. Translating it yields CSARDPSRGTGRETQYF.

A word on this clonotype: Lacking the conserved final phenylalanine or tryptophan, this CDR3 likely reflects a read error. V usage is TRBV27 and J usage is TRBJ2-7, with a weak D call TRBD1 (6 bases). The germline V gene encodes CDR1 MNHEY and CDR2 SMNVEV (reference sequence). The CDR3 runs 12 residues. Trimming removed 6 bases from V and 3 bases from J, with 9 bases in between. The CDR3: CASRKQGYEQYY. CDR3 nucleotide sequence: TGTGCCAGCAGGAAACAGGGCTACGAGCAGTACTAC.

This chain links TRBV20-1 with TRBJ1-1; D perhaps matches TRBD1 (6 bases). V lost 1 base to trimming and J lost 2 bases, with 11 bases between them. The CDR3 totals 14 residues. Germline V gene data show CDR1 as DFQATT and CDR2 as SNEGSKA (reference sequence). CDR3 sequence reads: CSARGGRGNTEAFF. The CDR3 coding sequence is TGCAGTGCTAGAGGGGGCAGGGGAAACACTGAAGCTTTCTTT.

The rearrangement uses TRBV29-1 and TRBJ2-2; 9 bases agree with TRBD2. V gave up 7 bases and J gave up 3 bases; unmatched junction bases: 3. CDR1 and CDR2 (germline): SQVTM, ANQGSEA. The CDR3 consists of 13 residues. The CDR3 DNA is TGCAGCGGGACTAGCGCGGACACCGGGGAGCTGTTTTTT. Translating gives CSGTSADTGELFF.

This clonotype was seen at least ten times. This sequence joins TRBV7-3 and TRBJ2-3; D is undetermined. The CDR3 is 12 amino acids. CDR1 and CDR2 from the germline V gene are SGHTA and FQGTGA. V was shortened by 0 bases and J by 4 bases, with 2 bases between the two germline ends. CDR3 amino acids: CASSLTPDTQYF. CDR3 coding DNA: TGTGCCAGCAGCTTAACGCCAGATACGCAGTATTTT.

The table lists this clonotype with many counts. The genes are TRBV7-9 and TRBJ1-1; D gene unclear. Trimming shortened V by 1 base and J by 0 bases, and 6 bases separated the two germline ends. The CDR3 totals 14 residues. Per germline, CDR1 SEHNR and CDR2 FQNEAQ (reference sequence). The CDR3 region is CASSLGRLNTEAFF. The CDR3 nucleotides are TGTGCCAGCAGCTTAGGGCGGTTGAACACTGAAGCTTTCTTT.

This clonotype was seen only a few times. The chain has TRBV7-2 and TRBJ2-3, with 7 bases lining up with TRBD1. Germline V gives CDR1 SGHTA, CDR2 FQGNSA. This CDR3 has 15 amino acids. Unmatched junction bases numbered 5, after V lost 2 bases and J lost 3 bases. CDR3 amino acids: CASSLRRGPTDTQYF. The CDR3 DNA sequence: TGTGCCAGCAGCTTAAGAAGGGGGCCTACAGATACGCAGTATTTT.

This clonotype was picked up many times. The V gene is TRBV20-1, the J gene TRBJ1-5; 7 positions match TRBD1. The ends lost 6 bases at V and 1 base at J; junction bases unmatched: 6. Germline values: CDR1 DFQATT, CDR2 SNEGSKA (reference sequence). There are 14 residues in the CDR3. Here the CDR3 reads CSAFEGASNQPQHF. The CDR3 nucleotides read TGCAGTGCATTCGAGGGGGCCAGCAATCAGCCCCAGCATTTT.

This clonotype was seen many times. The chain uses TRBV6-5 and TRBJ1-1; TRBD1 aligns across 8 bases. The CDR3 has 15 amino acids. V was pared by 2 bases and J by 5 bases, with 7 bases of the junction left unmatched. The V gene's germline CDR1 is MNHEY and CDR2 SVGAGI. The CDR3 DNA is TGTGCCAGCAGTTACCGCGGACAGGGTAGGACTGAAGCTTTCTTT. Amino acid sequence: CASSYRGQGRTEAFF.

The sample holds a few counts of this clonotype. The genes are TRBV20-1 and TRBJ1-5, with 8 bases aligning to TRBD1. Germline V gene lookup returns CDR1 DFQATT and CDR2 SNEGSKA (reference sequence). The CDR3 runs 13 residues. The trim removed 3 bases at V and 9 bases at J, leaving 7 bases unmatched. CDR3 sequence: CSARVTGDGPQHF. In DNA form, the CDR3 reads TGCAGTGCTAGGGTGACAGGGGATGGGCCCCAGCATTTT.

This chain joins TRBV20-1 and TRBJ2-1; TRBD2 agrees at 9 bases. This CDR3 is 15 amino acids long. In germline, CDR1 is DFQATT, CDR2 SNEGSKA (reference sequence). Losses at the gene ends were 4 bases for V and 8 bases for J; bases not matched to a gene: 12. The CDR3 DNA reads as TGCAGTGCTACCCCTCCTAGCGGGGTCGATGATGAGCAGTTCTTC. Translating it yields CSATPPSGVDDEQFF.

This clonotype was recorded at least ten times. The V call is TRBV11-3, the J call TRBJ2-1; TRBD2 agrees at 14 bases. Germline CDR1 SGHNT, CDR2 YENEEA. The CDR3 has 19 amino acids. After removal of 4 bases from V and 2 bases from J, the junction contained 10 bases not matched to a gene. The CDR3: CASSSRTSGGFAPYNEQFF. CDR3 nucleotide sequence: TGTGCCAGCAGCTCCCGGACTAGCGGGGGGTTTGCGCCCTACAATGAGCAGTTCTTC. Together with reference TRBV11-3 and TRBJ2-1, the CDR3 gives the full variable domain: EAGVVQSPRYKIIEKKQPVAFWCNPISGHNTLYWYLQNLGQGPELLIRYENEEAVDDSQLPKDRFSAERLKGVDSTLKIQPAELGDSAVYLCASSSRTSGGFAPYNEQFFGPGTRLTVL.

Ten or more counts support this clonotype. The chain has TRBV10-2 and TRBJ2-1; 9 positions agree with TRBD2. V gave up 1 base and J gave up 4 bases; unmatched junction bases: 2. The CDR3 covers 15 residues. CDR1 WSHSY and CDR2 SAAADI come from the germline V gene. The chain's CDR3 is CASSEWRGGYNEQFF. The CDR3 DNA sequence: TGCGCCAGCAGTGAGTGGCGGGGGGGTTACAATGAGCAGTTCTTC.